One T cell receptor (beta chain) is described in this entry. Anyone with autoimmune disease history or systemic immunosuppression was excluded. This sample was included in a study of OX40 agonist ivuxolimab in advanced cancers. Study-wide background: Every 2 weeks, patients received ivuxolimab intravenously, dosed at 0.01 to 10 mg/kg. Of mixed ages from about 23 to 79 and averaging around 60 years, the group was roughly 85% male. Three patients showed partial responses: one hepatocellular carcinoma and two cutaneous melanoma cases.

Method: immunoSEQ multiplex PCR; TCRdb's copy keeps in-frame clones and lacks some. The sample has tens of thousands of clones; over 80% are singletons. This clonotype was sampled from an adult with an advanced solid tumor such as melanoma, head and neck, liver or kidney cancer. The sample was CD4+ or CD8+ T cells sorted from blood, taken in a trial of the OX40 agonist ivuxolimab.

The CDR3 bases are TGCGCCAGCAGCCATCCCGACTTAGGAGGGAGCCTTGCCAAAAACATTCAGTACTTC. It yields the protein CASSHPDLGGSLAKNIQYF. The V call is TRBV4-1, the J call TRBJ2-4, with D perhaps TRBD2 (6 bases). Germline CDR1 reads MGHRA; CDR2 reads YSYEKL. The CDR3 covers 19 residues. Trimming took off 3 bases at V and 1 base at J, with 22 bases between the two ends.